One and the same sample provided the 3 T cell receptor beta chains below, sequenced in a study of CD8 T cells in Susac syndrome. RNA was extracted with the RNeasy kit, and a quantity of about 0.45 to 1 ug was reverse transcribed using random hexamers. Each CDR3 protein gets one entry after TCRdb re-called the immunoSEQ multiplex PCR reads with MiXCR. The repertoire holds 150,000 or so distinct CDR3 sequences, with approximately 95% as singletons. Source material: CD4+ T cells from PBMCs. The receptors come from a human donor with Susac syndrome.

The genes are TRBV24-1 and TRBJ2-3; possible D gene TRBD2, 5 bases. Germline lookup yields CDR1 KGHDR and CDR2 SFDVKD. The CDR3 contains 14 residues. Trimming pared 4 bases from V and 4 bases from J, leaving 11 bases between. CDR3 sequence: CATSDRSEADTQYF. Here the CDR3 DNA reads TGTGCCACCAGTGACCGTAGCGAGGCAGATACGCAGTATTTT.

V usage is TRBV3-1 and J usage is TRBJ2-5, with a possible D match to TRBD2 (6 bases). The length of the CDR3 is 16 residues. Per germline, CDR1 LGHDT and CDR2 YNNKEL (reference sequence). The V end was cut by 0 bases, the J end by 1 base, with 12 bases between. The CDR3 reads CASSQERPAGQETQYF. CDR3 nucleotides: TGTGCCAGCAGCCAAGAACGCCCAGCGGGCCAAGAGACCCAGTACTTC.

The chain employs TRBV4-2 and TRBJ1-6; D is undetermined. The CDR3 length is 16 residues. Trimming removed 4 bases at V and 5 bases at J, with 15 bases between. CDR1 LGHNA and CDR2 YNFKEQ come from the germline V gene. CDR3 loop: CASSRNPQEHNSPLHF. In DNA, the CDR3 is TGTGCCAGCAGCCGAAACCCGCAAGAACATAATTCACCCCTCCACTTT.